This TCR beta chain comes out of a study of beta chain features in type 1 diabetes. Study-wide results and caveats: A PCR bias possibly favoring shorter templates would apply equally to patients and controls.

This clone occurred a few times. Its antigen is unidentified. Of the isolated RNA, all was reverse transcribed, and so the sequenced material was expressed TCRB transcripts. Clones were read by immunoSEQ multiplex PCR, and TCRdb kept only the in-frame ones, dropping some. This sample has approximately 160,000 clones, with less than 9.5% found just once. Per the germline V gene, CDR1 is SNHLY and CDR2 is FYNNEI. V was shortened by 7 bases and J by 3 bases, with 16 bases between the two germline ends. The CDR3 is 15 amino acids. Input material: central memory CD4+ T cells from blood. The chain combines TRBV2 with TRBJ2-1; D unresolved. This TCR was recovered from a man between 18 and 29 years old in good health. CDR3 bases: TGTGCCAGCACCCGAGACACTTCAATCTACAATGAGCAGTTCTTC. Translating it yields CASTRDTSIYNEQFF.